The 16 T cell receptor beta chains reported below all come from one sample, sequenced in a study of graft-versus-host responses after intestinal transplantation. Sequenced by immunoSEQ multiplex PCR; TCRdb stores in-frame clones only, minus some. The repertoire holds 40,000 to 55,000 clones, with approximately 95% as singletons. No antigen has been assigned to these receptors. The source material was unstimulated CD8+ T cells sorted from spleen or lymph node cells, sampled before transplant. These receptors were taken from a human donor who was the organ donor for an intestinal transplant.

V gene TRBV10-3 combines with J gene TRBJ2-3; D possibly corresponds to TRBD2 (7 bases). Germline CDR1 ENHRY, CDR2 SYGVKD. Trimming left V 0 bases short and J 2 bases short, with 12 bases between. The CDR3 loop spans 16 amino acids. CDR3 in amino acids: CAISESRGGITDTQYF. DNA of the CDR3: TGTGCCATCAGTGAGTCTAGGGGGGGGATCACAGATACGCAGTATTTT.

J is TRBJ1-6 and V is TRBV4-3; D unresolved. This CDR3 spans 14 amino acids. Per the germline V gene, CDR1 is LGHNA and CDR2 is YSLEER. Trimming cost V 0 bases and J 12 bases, with 12 bases left between them. CDR3 DNA sequence: TGCGCCAGCAGCCAAGATACGGGTTACGGACCCCTCCACTTT. Translation: CASSQDTGYGPLHF.

This clone was picked up one time. This chain joins TRBV11-2 and TRBJ2-3; D not resolved. V was pared by 5 bases and J by 8 bases, with 11 bases between. Germline CDR1 reads SGHAT; CDR2 reads FQNNGV. This CDR3 spans 12 amino acids. The CDR3 protein is CASSVSVVTQYF. For the CDR3, the DNA is TGTGCCAGCAGCGTCTCCGTAGTTACGCAGTATTTT.

The chain is built from TRBV9 and TRBJ2-5; D remains unclear. The V end was cut by 5 bases, the J end by 5 bases, with 19 bases between. Per the germline V gene, CDR1 is SGDLS and CDR2 is YYNGEE. The CDR3 spans 15 residues. DNA of the CDR3: TGTGCCAGCAGTGCATACGGTGGGGTACTTGAGACCCAGTACTTC. It encodes CASSAYGGVLETQYF. The full variable domain, with the rest looked up from reference TRBV9 and TRBJ2-5, is DSGVTQTPKHLITATGQRVTLRCSPRSGDLSVYWYQQSLDQGLQFLIQYYNGEERAKGNILERFSAQQFPDLHSELNLSSLELGDSALYFCASSAYGGVLETQYFGPGTRLLVL.

V usage is TRBV4-1 and J usage is TRBJ2-7; the match to TRBD1 covers 9 bases. This CDR3 is built from 16 residues. Germline-derived CDR1 and CDR2 are MGHRA and YSYEKL. The V and J ends lost 4 bases and 2 bases, in that order; junction bases with no gene match: 9. CDR3 bases: TGCGCCAGCAGCCCCCACGGGACAGGGACCCCCTACGAGCAGTACTTC. Amino acid sequence: CASSPHGTGTPYEQYF.

The chain recombines TRBV28 with TRBJ1-1; tentative D call: TRBD1 (6 bases). CDR3 length: 12 amino acids. Germline assignment: CDR1 MDHEN and CDR2 SYDVKM. Trimming took off 8 bases at V and 4 bases at J, with 11 bases between the two ends. The CDR3 DNA reads TGTGCCAGCTTTGAAGGGGGCACTGAAGCTTTCTTT. It yields the protein CASFEGGTEAFF.

This sequence joins TRBV2 and TRBJ1-5; D gene ambiguous. V was pared by 7 bases and J by 5 bases, with 18 bases between. The CDR3 runs 15 residues. Germline assignment: CDR1 SNHLY and CDR2 FYNNEI. This CDR3 reads CASTAHTEEDQPQHF. The CDR3 coding sequence is TGTGCCAGCACGGCCCACACAGAGGAGGATCAGCCCCAGCATTTT.

The V call is TRBV28, the J call TRBJ1-4; 7 positions agree with TRBD1. Germline V gene sequence: CDR1 MDHEN, CDR2 SYDVKM. The CDR3 consists of 15 residues. The ends lost 6 bases at V and 4 bases at J; junction bases unmatched: 8. CDR3 sequence reads: CASSPRGRFNEKLFF. CDR3 bases: TGTGCCAGCAGCCCTAGGGGGCGATTTAATGAAAAACTGTTTTTT.

This chain connects TRBV5-1 to TRBJ1-6; D may be TRBD1 (5 bases). V lost 0 bases and J 6 bases, leaving 16 bases between the germline ends. CDR3 length: 17 amino acids. The germline CDR1 and CDR2 sequences are SGHRS and YFSETQ. The CDR3 DNA follows: TGCGCCAGCAGCTTGGTAGGGACCGTTGATATTAATTCACCCCTCCACTTT. Its protein product is CASSLVGTVDINSPLHF.

This clone was seen just once. The V call is TRBV27, the J call TRBJ2-1; 7 bases agree with TRBD2. V gave up 7 bases and J gave up 0 bases; unmatched junction bases: 9. The CDR3 runs to 16 residues. CDR1 MNHEY and CDR2 SMNVEV come from the germline V gene (reference sequence). CDR3 residues: CASTPFAGVSYNEQFF. CDR3 bases: TGTGCCAGCACCCCCTTTGCGGGGGTCTCCTACAATGAGCAGTTCTTC.

This clone was counted once. J is TRBJ1-1 and V is TRBV27; D not certain. This CDR3 spans 13 amino acids. Between the trimmed V and J ends, which lost 2 bases and 4 bases, there was a span of 8 bases. Per the germline V gene, CDR1 is MNHEY and CDR2 is SMNVEV (reference sequence). The DNA of the CDR3 is TGTGCCAGCAGTTTACGAGGAGCCACTGAAGCTTTCTTT. Translation: CASSLRGATEAFF.

The J gene is TRBJ1-5, the V gene TRBV5-1; D call uncertain. The V end was cut by 4 bases, the J end by 6 bases, with 11 bases between. Germline CDR1 SGHRS, CDR2 YFSETQ. There are 13 residues in the CDR3. CDR3 nucleotide sequence: TGCGCCAGCAGCCCGGGAGGTCCTCAGCCCCAGCATTTT. Translation gives CASSPGGPQPQHF.

The table lists this clone with a count of one. The genes are TRBV6-5 and TRBJ2-1; D is uncertain. CDR1 is MNHEY, CDR2 SVGAGI, per germline. Trimming took 6 bases from V and 2 from J, leaving 14 bases between them. The CDR3 has 15 residues. The CDR3 DNA is TGTGCCAGCAGACGGTCGGATTCACCCTACAATGAGCAGTTCTTC. It yields the protein CASRRSDSPYNEQFF.

V usage is TRBV28 and J usage is TRBJ1-6; 7 nucleotides agree with TRBD1. This CDR3 is 17 amino acids long. CDR1 is MDHEN, CDR2 SYDVKM, per germline. V gave up 6 bases and J gave up 0 bases; unmatched junction bases: 8. CDR3 nucleotide sequence: TGTGCCAGCAGCCAAGGACAGGAGAGCTCCTATAATTCACCCCTCCACTTT. Protein product: CASSQGQESSYNSPLHF.

V gene TRBV29-1 combines with J gene TRBJ1-1; D is uncertain. Germline loops: CDR1 SQVTM, CDR2 ANQGSEA. The CDR3 length is 10 residues. V was shortened by 5 bases and J by 3 bases, with 4 bases between the two germline ends. The CDR3 coding sequence is TGCAGCGTTCTGGACACTGAAGCTTTCTTT. This codes for CSVLDTEAFF.

J is TRBJ2-5 and V is TRBV7-6; D ambiguous. This CDR3 spans 14 amino acids. CDR1 is SGHVS, CDR2 FNYEAQ, per germline. V was clipped by 2 bases and J by 2 bases, with 9 bases between them. CDR3 DNA sequence: TGTGCCAGCAGCTTATTACCTAATCAAGAGACCCAGTACTTC. Translated: CASSLLPNQETQYF.